This passage covers 30 T cell receptor beta chains from one sample sequenced in a study of long-term antiretroviral therapy in people with HIV. The immunoSEQ assay was v3.0, run at survey level. Only in-frame clones appear in the TCRdb table, and some are missing; sequencing was by immunoSEQ multiplex PCR. The profile shows about 22,000 clones, roughly 80% of them singletons. The specimen comprised unsorted PBMCs, sampled around 4 years after starting antiretroviral therapy. The receptors shown here come from a man between 18 and 35 years old with HIV.

The chain recombines TRBV6-1 with TRBJ1-2; D gene unclear. The ends were cut back, 2 bases at V and 5 bases at J, with 9 bases in the middle. Germline lookup yields CDR1 MNHNS and CDR2 SASEGT. The CDR3 is 13 amino acids. In DNA, the CDR3 is TGTGCCAGCAGTGAAAGGAGGGAGTATGGCTACACCTTC. This codes for CASSERREYGYTF.

The chain uses TRBV7-2 and TRBJ1-1; D remains ambiguous. Germline loops: CDR1 SGHTA, CDR2 FQGNSA. The CDR3 runs to 16 residues. V was clipped by 2 bases and J by 5 bases, with 18 bases between them. Here the CDR3 DNA reads TGTGCCAGCAGCTTACTTATGCAGGCCCTAACTACTGAAGCTTTCTTT. Its translation is CASSLLMQALTTEAFF.

The CDR3 loop is CASRSGNPYNSPLHF. The CDR3 coding sequence is TGTGCCAGCCGTAGCGGGAACCCCTATAATTCACCCCTCCACTTT. This rearrangement joins TRBV7-9 to TRBJ1-6, with D hard to call. The CDR3 covers 15 residues. Per the germline V gene, CDR1 is SEHNR and CDR2 is FQNEAQ (reference sequence). The V end lost 8 bases, the J end lost 2 bases, and 13 bases lay between the germline ends.

This rearrangement joins TRBV28 to TRBJ1-1, with D possibly TRBD1 on 6 matching bases. Germline V gene data show CDR1 as MDHEN and CDR2 as SYDVKM. The CDR3 covers 17 residues. V was pared by 3 bases and J by 1 base, with 18 bases between. This CDR3 is CASSLGGARWANTEAFF. CDR3 nucleotides: TGTGCCAGCAGTTTGGGGGGGGCGAGGTGGGCGAACACTGAAGCTTTCTTT.

The V gene is TRBV6-5, the J gene TRBJ1-2; TRBD1 is a possible D gene (6 bases). Germline V CDR1 and CDR2: MNHEY, SVGAGI. Trimming stripped 2 bases from V and 4 bases from J, with 14 bases between. The CDR3 consists of 15 residues. Here the CDR3 DNA reads TGTGCCAGCAGTTACCCCGGGACACCGTTCTATGGCTACACCTTC. Encoded protein: CASSYPGTPFYGYTF.

This clone was found once. The rearrangement joins TRBV7-9 to TRBJ2-3, with TRBD2 matching 13 bases. J lost 2 bases, V lost 5 bases, and 10 bases had no gene match. This CDR3 spans 18 amino acids. Germline lookup yields CDR1 SEHNR and CDR2 FQNEAQ (reference sequence). The CDR3 DNA reads TGTGCCAGCAGCACCCGAGTACTAGCGGGGGGGTTCACAGATACGCAGTATTTT. Protein product: CASSTRVLAGGFTDTQYF. Full variable domain (rest looked up from reference TRBV7-9 and TRBJ2-3): DTGVSQNPRHKITKRGQNVTFRCDPISEHNRLYWYRQTLGQGPEFLTYFQNEAQLEKSRLLSDRFSAERPKGSFSTLEIQRTEQGDSAMYLCASSTRVLAGGFTDTQYFGPGTRLTVL.

The chain couples TRBV19 to TRBJ2-1; tentatively, D is TRBD1 (5 bases). CDR3 length: 16 residues. Per germline, CDR1 LNHDA and CDR2 SQIVND (reference sequence). Trimming removed 4 bases at V and 9 bases at J, with 22 bases between. The chain's CDR3 is CASSSRGVTRPGEQFF. CDR3 nucleotide sequence: TGTGCCAGTAGTAGTAGGGGCGTGACCCGTCCGGGTGAGCAGTTCTTC.

This chain links TRBV6-1 with TRBJ2-7; TRBD1 might be the D (6 bases). The length of the CDR3 is 14 residues. Germline V lookup: CDR1 MNHNS, CDR2 SASEGT. V was pared by 7 bases and J by 1 base, with 14 bases between. The CDR3 DNA reads TGTGCCAGCACTACAGGGCCCCAATCCTACGAGCAGTACTTC. It translates to CASTTGPQSYEQYF.

The chain joins TRBV7-9 to TRBJ1-4; a weak D match, TRBD1 (5 bases). The CDR3 is made up of 17 amino acids. CDR1 is SEHNR and CDR2 is FQNEAQ in the germline V gene (reference sequence). Trimming cost V 0 bases and J 8 bases, with 19 bases left between them. CDR3 amino acids: CASSLARQGALREKLFF. The CDR3 nucleotides read TGTGCCAGCAGCTTAGCGCGCCAGGGCGCCCTTCGGGAAAAACTGTTTTTT. Using reference TRBV7-9 and TRBJ1-4 for the parts outside the CDR3, the full variable domain is DTGVSQNPRHKITKRGQNVTFRCDPISEHNRLYWYRQTLGQGPEFLTYFQNEAQLEKSRLLSDRFSAERPKGSFSTLEIQRTEQGDSAMYLCASSLARQGALREKLFFGSGTQLSVL.

The rearrangement links TRBV7-9 to TRBJ2-1; TRBD2 agrees at 7 bases. Trimming at V came to 4 bases and at J to 5 bases, leaving 8 bases not matched to a gene. The V gene's germline CDR1 is SEHNR and CDR2 FQNEAQ (reference sequence). The CDR3 is made up of 15 amino acids. CDR3 loop: CASSSNRRGNNEQFF. In DNA form, the CDR3 reads TGTGCCAGCAGCTCAAACCGGCGGGGGAACAATGAGCAGTTCTTC.

As concerns this clone: One end of the junction does not line up with germline, which may come from a read error. The CDR3 protein is CASSQVLIGRGPLF. The CDR3 DNA reads TGCGCCAGCAGCCAAGTTTTGATAGGGCGGGGGCCCCTTTTT. This chain connects TRBV4-1 to TRBJ2-3; D is perhaps TRBD2 (7 bases). Germline V CDR1 and CDR2: MGHRA, YSYEKL. The CDR3 contains 14 residues.

This clone was found a few times. The chain recombines TRBV18 with TRBJ2-4; 8 bases map to TRBD2. The CDR3 is made up of 15 amino acids. Trimming cost V 0 bases and J 9 bases; bases outside gene matches: 7. The germline V gene encodes CDR1 KGHSH and CDR2 LQKENI. The CDR3 DNA reads TGTGCCAGCTCACCACCGGAGGCCGGGGGGGTCATTCAGTACTTC. Amino acids: CASSPPEAGGVIQYF.

The V gene is TRBV7-9, the J gene TRBJ1-1; D is uncertain. Germline CDR1 SEHNR, CDR2 FQNEAQ (reference sequence). The CDR3 runs to 15 residues. Deletions cut 3 bases from V and 3 bases from J, with 14 bases between. As DNA, the CDR3 is TGTGCCAGCAGCTTGATGGAGTTACGGGACACTGAAGCTTTCTTT. Translating gives CASSLMELRDTEAFF.

This chain connects TRBV9 to TRBJ2-3; unclear D gene. With 3 bases removed from V and 7 bases from J, the gap between germline ends came to 21 bases. Germline V CDR1 and CDR2: SGDLS, YYNGEE. The CDR3 has 16 residues. In DNA form, the CDR3 reads TGTGCCAGCAGCGAGAGCCCCGGGCCGTGGGGATATACGCAGTATTTT. This encodes CASSESPGPWGYTQYF.

The genes are TRBV5-4 and TRBJ1-1; no clear D gene. The CDR3 is made up of 15 amino acids. V dropped 4 bases and J dropped 1 base, with 14 bases sitting between them. Germline CDR1 is SGHNT and CDR2 is YYREEE (reference sequence). CDR3 in DNA: TGTGCCAGCAGCCCCCGGACCCCACGGAACACTGAAGCTTTCTTT. Amino acids: CASSPRTPRNTEAFF.

This clone was observed a handful of times. The chain has TRBV10-1 and TRBJ2-7; 7 bases line up with TRBD1. Trimming took 7 bases from V and 2 from J; bases not matched to a gene: 5. The germline CDR1 and CDR2 sequences are WNHNN and SYGVQD (reference sequence). This CDR3 region has 13 residues. In DNA, the CDR3 is TGCGCCAGCAAGGGACAGCTAACCTACGAGCAGTACGTC. It translates to CASKGQLTYEQYV.

This clone occurred once. This CDR3 is CASSEIEDSYGYTF. CDR3 coding DNA: TGTGCCAGCAGTGAAATTGAGGACAGCTATGGCTACACCTTC. The rearrangement joins TRBV2 to TRBJ1-2; weak D call: TRBD1 (6 bases). V was shortened by 2 bases and J by 4 bases, with 11 bases between the two germline ends. Looked up from germline, CDR1 is SNHLY and CDR2 is FYNNEI. This CDR3 contains 14 residues.

The DNA of the CDR3 is TGCGCCAGCAGCCCGAACACGGGGAACACTGAAGCTTTCTTT. It translates to CASSPNTGNTEAFF. The chain joins TRBV5-1 to TRBJ1-1; D not resolved. Per the germline V gene, CDR1 is SGHRS and CDR2 is YFSETQ. The germline V and J ends were trimmed by 4 bases and 1 base, with 11 bases remaining between them. CDR3 length: 14 residues.

This rearrangement joins TRBV19 to TRBJ2-4; D remains unclear. V was trimmed by 4 bases and J by 1 base, leaving 17 bases between them. The CDR3 has 17 amino acids. CDR1 and CDR2 from the germline V gene are LNHDA and SQIVND (reference sequence). CDR3 amino acids: CASSTVELFSAKNIQYF. CDR3 DNA: TGTGCCAGTAGTACCGTCGAGTTGTTTAGTGCCAAAAACATTCAGTACTTC.

The chain employs TRBV11-2 and TRBJ1-3; maybe TRBD1 (5 bases). Germline assignment: CDR1 SGHAT and CDR2 FQNNGV. Trimming pared 3 bases from V and 0 bases from J, leaving 18 bases between. The CDR3 loop spans 18 amino acids. CDR3 sequence reads: CASSLADPWTFSGNTIYF. The CDR3 DNA is TGTGCCAGCAGCTTGGCGGACCCCTGGACATTCTCTGGAAACACCATATATTTT.

This clone is termed large. The rearrangement links TRBV6-1 to TRBJ1-1; 7 bases agree with TRBD1. This CDR3 has 13 amino acids. Trimming took 4 bases from V and 7 from J; bases not matched to a gene: 6. Germline assignment: CDR1 MNHNS and CDR2 SASEGT. CDR3 nucleotide sequence: TGTGCCAGCAGTGGCGGGACAGCTCATGAAGCTTTCTTT. Its protein product is CASSGGTAHEAFF.

This chain uses TRBV5-1 with TRBJ1-1, with TRBD1 as a possible D gene (5 bases). The V gene's germline CDR1 is SGHRS and CDR2 YFSETQ. The CDR3 length is 15 residues. The germline V and J ends were trimmed by 4 bases and 6 bases, with 19 bases remaining between them. The CDR3 region is CASSPRGGGDAEAFF. The CDR3 DNA is TGCGCCAGCAGCCCGCGGGGTGGGGGTGACGCTGAAGCTTTCTTT.

This chain joins TRBV4-1 and TRBJ2-2; TRBD2 matches 8 bases. This CDR3 spans 17 amino acids. V lost 1 base to trimming and J lost 7 bases; unmatched junction nucleotides: 11. Per the germline V gene, CDR1 is MGHRA and CDR2 is YSYEKL. The DNA for the CDR3 is TGCGCCAGCAGCCAAGTTGGTGCGGGGGGCCCCGGCGGGGAGCTGTTTTTT. Translation: CASSQVGAGGPGGELFF.

CDR3 DNA: TGTGCCAGCAGCAATCGGCAGGCCGGAGACTACACCTTC. Its protein is CASSNRQAGDYTF. The rearrangement links TRBV5-5 to TRBJ1-2, with D hard to call. The V end lost 4 bases, the J end lost 10 bases, and 17 bases lay between the germline ends. The length of the CDR3 is 13 residues. The germline gives CDR1 SGHKS, CDR2 YYEKEE (reference sequence).

The CDR3 nucleotides are TGTGCCAGCAGCCCTTTAACACTAGCGGGGGGGCCTAGGGAGCAGTTCTTC. This encodes CASSPLTLAGGPREQFF. The chain employs TRBV5-4 and TRBJ2-1; TRBD2 matches at 13 bases. CDR3 length: 17 residues. V gave up 4 bases and J gave up 10 bases; unmatched junction bases: 14. Per the germline V gene, CDR1 is SGHNT and CDR2 is YYREEE (reference sequence).

The table lists this clone with a few counts. J is TRBJ2-2 and V is TRBV27; D might be TRBD1 or TRBD2, each matching 5 bases. CDR3 length equals 19 residues. From germline, CDR1 is MNHEY and CDR2 SMNVEV (reference sequence). The V end was cut by 0 bases, the J end by 4 bases, with 21 bases between. The CDR3 DNA reads as TGTGCCAGCAGTTTATCTTACCAGGGTTGGGGGTATAGCACCGGGGAGCTGTTTTTT. Its protein product is CASSLSYQGWGYSTGELFF.

This clone appeared a single time. The J gene is TRBJ2-5, the V gene TRBV28; D perhaps matches TRBD2 (6 bases). V gave up 3 bases and J gave up 2 bases, with 16 bases separating them. Per the germline V gene, CDR1 is MDHEN and CDR2 is SYDVKM. The CDR3 covers 16 residues. CDR3 residues: CASSFRPAGSQETQYF. The CDR3 nucleotides read TGTGCCAGCAGTTTCAGGCCCGCGGGGTCACAAGAGACCCAGTACTTC.

The chain joins TRBV18 to TRBJ2-1; TRBD2 matches 7 bases. The CDR3 totals 14 residues. The J segment lost 7 bases and the V segment lost 2 bases, leaving 5 bases of the junction unmatched. Germline loops: CDR1 KGHSH, CDR2 LQKENI. The CDR3: CASSPILAANEQFF. The CDR3 DNA sequence: TGTGCCAGCTCACCAATTCTAGCGGCAAATGAGCAGTTCTTC.

The J gene is TRBJ2-5, the V gene TRBV27; D may be TRBD2 (5 bases). CDR1 MNHEY and CDR2 SMNVEV come from the germline V gene (reference sequence). The CDR3 sequence is 13 residues long. Trimming left V 5 bases short and J 9 bases short, with 16 bases between. The CDR3 is CASSRLPPGAQYF. The CDR3 DNA reads as TGTGCCAGCAGTAGACTACCCCCCGGGGCCCAGTACTTC.

This rearrangement joins TRBV11-3 to TRBJ2-2; D gene ambiguous. The CDR3 runs to 11 residues. The germline V gene has CDR1 SGHNT and CDR2 YENEEA. Trimming cost V 5 bases and J 4 bases, with 2 bases left between them. The CDR3 region has the DNA TGTGCCAGCAGCATCACCGGGGAGCTGTTTTTT. Translated: CASSITGELFF.